The 23 T cell receptor beta chains listed next were all sequenced from one sample in a study of blood T cell repertoires in COVID-19. The protocol was immunoSEQ multiplex PCR, while the TCRdb copy is restricted to in-frame clones and leaves out a portion. The sample contains more than 200,000 clones, more than 70% of which appear only once. The sample was peripheral blood. The receptors were sampled from a woman in her thirties with COVID-19, enrolled during active disease.

The chain couples TRBV4-2 to TRBJ2-2; 7 positions match TRBD1. V was clipped by 3 bases and J by 2 bases; unmatched bases: 6. The CDR3 totals 16 residues. The V gene's germline CDR1 is LGHNA and CDR2 YNFKEQ. The CDR3 sequence: CASSHPGQRNTGELFF. The CDR3 DNA is TGTGCCAGCAGCCATCCGGGACAGCGTAACACCGGGGAGCTGTTTTTT.

This chain uses TRBV19 with TRBJ2-1; TRBD2 matches at 7 bases. Germline lookup yields CDR1 LNHDA and CDR2 SQIVND (reference sequence). V was pared by 4 bases and J by 4 bases, with 7 bases of the junction left unmatched. This CDR3 comprises 15 residues. The CDR3 protein is CASSTASGGYNEQFF. The CDR3 nucleotides read TGTGCCAGTAGTACCGCTAGCGGTGGGTACAATGAGCAGTTCTTC.

This clone is a singleton in its sample. The V call is TRBV6-5, the J call TRBJ2-1, with D uncertain. Trimming pared 5 bases from V and 6 bases from J, leaving 11 bases between. This CDR3 has 13 amino acids. The germline CDR1 and CDR2 sequences are MNHEY and SVGAGI. CDR3 sequence reads: CASSRTRPNEQFF. CDR3 nucleotide sequence: TGTGCCAGCAGTCGTACTCGTCCCAATGAGCAGTTCTTC.

The genes are TRBV7-2 and TRBJ1-3; D is perhaps TRBD1 (6 bases). This CDR3 is 16 amino acids long. The ends were cut back, 4 bases at V and 0 bases at J, with 13 bases in the middle. Germline V gives CDR1 SGHTA, CDR2 FQGNSA. The CDR3 bases are TGTGCCAGCAGCTCTGGACAGCCCCGCTCTGGAAACACCATATATTTT. Its translation: CASSSGQPRSGNTIYF.

This chain uses TRBV5-4 with TRBJ2-1; 13 positions agree with TRBD2. The CDR3 is 17 residues long. After removal of 5 bases from V and 0 bases from J, the junction contained 5 bases not matched to a gene. Germline V gene sequence: CDR1 SGHNT, CDR2 YYREEE (reference sequence). The CDR3, as DNA: TGTGCCAGCAGGCGGACTAGCGGGGGACCCTCCTACAATGAGCAGTTCTTC. Its translation is CASRRTSGGPSYNEQFF.

The chain has TRBV2 and TRBJ1-4; TRBD1 might be the D (6 bases). Per the germline V gene, CDR1 is SNHLY and CDR2 is FYNNEI. V dropped 4 bases and J dropped 8 bases, with 26 bases sitting between them. The CDR3 totals 18 residues. CDR3 bases: TGTGCCAGCAGTGTGCGTGTAGGGGGTCGGACCCTGGGGGAAAAACTGTTTTTT. Translating it yields CASSVRVGGRTLGEKLFF.

This chain joins TRBV5-6 and TRBJ2-3; 8 nucleotides align to TRBD2. The CDR3 contains 16 residues. CDR1 and CDR2 from the germline V gene are SGHDT and YYEEEE. Unmatched junction bases numbered 8, after V lost 3 bases and J lost 2 bases. CDR3: CASSSHGTRYTDTQYF. CDR3 coding DNA: TGTGCCAGCAGCTCCCATGGGACTAGATACACAGATACGCAGTATTTT.

J is TRBJ2-2 and V is TRBV24-1; tentatively, D is TRBD1 (6 bases). The V gene's germline CDR1 is KGHDR and CDR2 SFDVKD. This CDR3 region has 14 residues. V was shortened by 4 bases and J by 3 bases, with 8 bases between the two germline ends. The DNA for the CDR3 is TGTGCCACCAGTGAGGACAGATACACCGGGGAGCTGTTTTTT. It is translated as CATSEDRYTGELFF.

The V call is TRBV9, the J call TRBJ1-1, with D possibly matching TRBD1 (5 bases). Germline-derived CDR1 and CDR2 are SGDLS and YYNGEE. V lost 1 base, J lost 3 bases, and 7 bases lay in between. This CDR3 contains 13 residues. The CDR3 region is CASSVQGDTEAFF. As DNA, the CDR3 is TGTGCCAGCAGCGTACAGGGTGACACTGAAGCTTTCTTT.

The rearrangement links TRBV5-1 to TRBJ2-2; 9 positions agree with TRBD1. V gave up 3 bases and J gave up 4 bases; unmatched junction bases: 4. The CDR3 consists of 15 residues. Germline V gene lookup returns CDR1 SGHRS and CDR2 YFSETQ. CDR3 protein: CASSSDRGGTGELFF. Written as DNA, the CDR3 is TGCGCCAGCAGCTCGGACAGGGGAGGCACCGGGGAGCTGTTTTTT.

The chain carries TRBV5-4 and TRBJ2-3, with a tentative D call TRBD1 (6 bases). This CDR3 contains 14 residues. Germline CDR1 SGHNT, CDR2 YYREEE (reference sequence). V was shortened by 6 bases and J by 2 bases, with 13 bases between the two germline ends. CDR3 DNA: TGTGCCAGCACCCCCGGACAGCCCACAGATACGCAGTATTTT. This translates into CASTPGQPTDTQYF.

The chain has TRBV5-1 and TRBJ2-5, with D unresolved. The CDR3 extends over 12 amino acids. CDR1 SGHRS and CDR2 YFSETQ come from the germline V gene. Deletions cut 4 bases from V and 5 bases from J, with 9 bases between. The CDR3 nucleotides are TGCGCCAGCAGCCACGATCGGGAGACCCAGTACTTC. This codes for CASSHDRETQYF. Based on the CDR3 plus reference TRBV5-1 and TRBJ2-5, the full variable domain is KAGVTQTPRYLIKTRGQQVTLSCSPISGHRSVSWYQQTPGQGLQFLFEYFSETQRNKGNFPGRFSGRQFSNSRSEMNVSTLELGDSALYLCASSHDRETQYFGPGTRLLVL.

This sequence joins TRBV18 and TRBJ2-3; D not resolved. The CDR3 covers 11 residues. V gave up 3 bases and J gave up 5 bases, with 3 bases separating them. CDR1 and CDR2 (germline): KGHSH, LQKENI. CDR3 protein: CASSPQDTQYF. CDR3 bases: TGTGCCAGCTCACCCCAAGATACGCAGTATTTT.

The gene calls are TRBV6-2 or TRBV6-3 and TRBJ1-5; tentative D call: TRBD1 (6 bases). Trimming took off 5 bases at V and 7 bases at J, with 12 bases between the two ends. Germline assignment: CDR1 MNHEY and CDR2 SVGEGT. The CDR3 covers 13 residues. CDR3 loop: CASSTRGLQPQHF. CDR3 in DNA: TGTGCCAGCAGTACCAGGGGCCTGCAGCCCCAGCATTTT.

The chain couples TRBV4-3 to TRBJ1-1; TRBD1 aligns across 9 bases. Germline V gives CDR1 LGHNA, CDR2 YSLEER. J gave up 8 bases and V 4 bases, and 11 bases lay outside the gene matches. This CDR3 region has 15 residues. The CDR3: CASSPYPQGAGEAFF. Written as DNA, the CDR3 is TGCGCCAGCAGCCCCTATCCACAGGGGGCCGGGGAAGCTTTCTTT.

V is TRBV7-8 and J is TRBJ2-1, with 12 bases lining up with TRBD2. This CDR3 is 16 amino acids long. J was trimmed by 9 bases and V by 5 bases; bases with no gene match: 11. CDR1 and CDR2 (germline): SGHVS, FQNEAQ. The CDR3 nucleotides are TGTGCCAGCAGCCTCCTTCTAGCGGGAGGGCCGGGTGAGCAGTTCTTC. Residues: CASSLLLAGGPGEQFF.

This clone was observed once. J is TRBJ2-5 and V is TRBV4-2, with D possibly TRBD2 on 5 matching bases. Germline V gene lookup returns CDR1 LGHNA and CDR2 YNFKEQ. Trimming stripped 4 bases from V and 1 base from J, with 10 bases between. The CDR3 runs to 14 residues. Here the CDR3 reads CASSPGGAQETQYF. CDR3 in DNA: TGTGCCAGCAGCCCAGGAGGAGCCCAAGAGACCCAGTACTTC.

A single count supports this clone. The chain joins TRBV7-9 to TRBJ1-4; 9 bases fit TRBD1. The V and J ends lost 5 bases and 8 bases, in that order; junction bases with no gene match: 6. The CDR3 contains 14 residues. Germline V gene sequence: CDR1 SEHNR, CDR2 FQNEAQ (reference sequence). DNA for the CDR3: TGTGCCAGCAGCGCGGGACAGGGAGACGAAAAACTGTTTTTT. Protein: CASSAGQGDEKLFF.

The chain is built from TRBV27 and TRBJ2-2; D is uncertain. V lost 6 bases, J lost 1 base, and 9 bases lay in between. This CDR3 contains 14 residues. CDR1 is MNHEY and CDR2 is SMNVEV in the germline V gene (reference sequence). CDR3 DNA sequence: TGTGCCAGCAGACCGACTGGGAACACCGGGGAGCTGTTTTTT. Translated, it gives CASRPTGNTGELFF.

V is TRBV18 and J is TRBJ1-2; 10 nucleotides line up with TRBD1. CDR1 and CDR2 from the germline V gene are KGHSH and LQKENI. CDR3 size: 14 residues. Trimming removed 3 bases from V and 7 bases from J; junction bases left unmatched: 5. In DNA, the CDR3 is TGTGCCAGCTCACCCCCGGACAGGGGGACTGGCTACACCTTC. It translates to CASSPPDRGTGYTF.

This rearrangement joins TRBV5-5 to TRBJ1-1; D is unclear. The V gene lost 2 bases and the J gene lost 4 bases, with 15 bases spanning the gap. The CDR3 totals 15 residues. CDR1 and CDR2 from the germline V gene are SGHKS and YYEKEE (reference sequence). The CDR3 here is CASSLAPRLSTEAFF. CDR3 DNA sequence: TGTGCCAGCAGCTTAGCGCCGAGACTGAGCACTGAAGCTTTCTTT. The full variable domain, with the rest looked up from reference TRBV5-5 and TRBJ1-1, is DAGVTQSPTHLIKTRGQQVTLRCSPISGHKSVSWYQQVLGQGPQFIFQYYEKEERGRGNFPDRFSARQFPNYSSELNVNALLLGDSALYLCASSLAPRLSTEAFFGQGTRLTVV.

J is TRBJ1-5 and V is TRBV27, with TRBD1 identical over 7 bases. The V segment lost 5 bases and the J segment 3 bases; nucleotides outside the gene matches: 7. CDR3 length: 15 amino acids. From germline, CDR1 is MNHEY and CDR2 SMNVEV (reference sequence). The CDR3 DNA reads TGTGCCAGCAGTCCCGGGACAGAATTCAATCAGCCCCAGCATTTT. Its translation: CASSPGTEFNQPQHF.

This chain uses TRBV2 with TRBJ1-1; 7 positions match TRBD1. The CDR3 has 12 residues. Germline V gene lookup returns CDR1 SNHLY and CDR2 FYNNEI. V shed 4 bases and J 11 bases; nucleotides not matched to a gene: 7. CDR3 DNA sequence: TGTGCCAGCAGTGTCGGGACAGTGGACGCTTTCTTT. Protein: CASSVGTVDAFF.